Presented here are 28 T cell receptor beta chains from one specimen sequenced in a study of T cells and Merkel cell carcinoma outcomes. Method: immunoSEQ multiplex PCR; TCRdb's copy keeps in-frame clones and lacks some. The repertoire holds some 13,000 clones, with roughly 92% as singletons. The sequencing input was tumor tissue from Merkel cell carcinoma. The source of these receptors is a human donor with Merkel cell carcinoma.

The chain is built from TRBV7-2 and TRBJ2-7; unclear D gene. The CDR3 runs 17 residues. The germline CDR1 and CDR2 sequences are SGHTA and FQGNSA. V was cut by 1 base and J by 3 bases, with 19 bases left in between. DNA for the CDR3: TGTGCCAGCAGCTTAGGGATTAGCAGGACCCTCCACTACGAGCAGTACTTC. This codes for CASSLGISRTLHYEQYF.

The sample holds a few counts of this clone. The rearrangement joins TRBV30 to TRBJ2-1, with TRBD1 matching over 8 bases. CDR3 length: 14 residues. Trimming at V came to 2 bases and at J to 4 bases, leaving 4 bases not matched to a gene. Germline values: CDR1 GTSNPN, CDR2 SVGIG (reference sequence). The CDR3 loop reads CAWSLGQEYNEQFF. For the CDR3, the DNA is TGTGCCTGGAGTTTGGGACAGGAGTACAATGAGCAGTTCTTC.

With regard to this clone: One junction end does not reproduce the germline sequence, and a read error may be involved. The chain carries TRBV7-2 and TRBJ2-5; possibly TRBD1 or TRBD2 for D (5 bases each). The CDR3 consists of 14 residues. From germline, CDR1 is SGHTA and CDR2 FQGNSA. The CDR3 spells CVSSLGRHQETQYF. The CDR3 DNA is TGTGTCAGCAGCTTGGGACGCCACCAAGAGACCCAGTACTTC. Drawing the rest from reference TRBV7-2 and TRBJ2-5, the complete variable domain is GAGVSQSPSNKVTEKGKDVELRCDPISGHTALYWYRQSLGQGLEFLIYFQGNSAPDKSGLPSDRFSAERTGGSVSTLTIQRTQQEDSAVYLCVSSLGRHQETQYFGPGTRLLVL.

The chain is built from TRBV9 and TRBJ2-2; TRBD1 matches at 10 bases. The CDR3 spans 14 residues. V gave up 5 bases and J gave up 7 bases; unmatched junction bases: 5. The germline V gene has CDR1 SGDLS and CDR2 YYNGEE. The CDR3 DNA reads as TGTGCCAGCAGGCCGACAGGGGGCATCGGGGAGCTGTTTTTT. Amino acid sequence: CASRPTGGIGELFF.

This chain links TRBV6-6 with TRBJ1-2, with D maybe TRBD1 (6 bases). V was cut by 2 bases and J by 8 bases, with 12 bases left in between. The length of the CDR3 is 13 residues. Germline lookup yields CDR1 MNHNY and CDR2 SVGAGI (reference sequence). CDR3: CASSYPGAGGYTF. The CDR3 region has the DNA TGTGCCAGCAGTTACCCGGGGGCGGGGGGCTACACCTTC.

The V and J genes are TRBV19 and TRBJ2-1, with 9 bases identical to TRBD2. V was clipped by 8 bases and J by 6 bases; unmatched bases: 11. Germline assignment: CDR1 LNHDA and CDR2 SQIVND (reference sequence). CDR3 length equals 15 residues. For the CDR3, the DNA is TGTGCCAGTCAGGGGTTTAGCGGGAGAGGCAATGAGCAGTTCTTC. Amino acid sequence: CASQGFSGRGNEQFF.

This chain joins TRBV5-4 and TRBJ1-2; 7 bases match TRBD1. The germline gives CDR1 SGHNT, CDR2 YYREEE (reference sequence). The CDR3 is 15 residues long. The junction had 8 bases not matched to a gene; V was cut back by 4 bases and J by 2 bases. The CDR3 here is CASSRPRQGNYGYTF. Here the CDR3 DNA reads TGTGCCAGCAGCCGCCCTAGACAGGGAAACTATGGCTACACCTTC.

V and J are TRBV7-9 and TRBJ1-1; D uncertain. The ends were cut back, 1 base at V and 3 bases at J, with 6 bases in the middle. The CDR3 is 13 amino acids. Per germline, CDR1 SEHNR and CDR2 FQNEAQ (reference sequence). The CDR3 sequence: CASSLVMDTEAFF. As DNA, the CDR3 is TGTGCCAGCAGCTTAGTGATGGACACTGAAGCTTTCTTT.

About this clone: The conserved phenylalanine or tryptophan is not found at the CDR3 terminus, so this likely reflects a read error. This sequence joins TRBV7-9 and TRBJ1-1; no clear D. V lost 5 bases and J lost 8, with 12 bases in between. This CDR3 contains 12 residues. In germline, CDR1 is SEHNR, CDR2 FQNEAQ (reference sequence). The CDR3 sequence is CASSLLTKEAFS. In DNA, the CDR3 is TGTGCCAGCAGCCTACTTACGAAGGAAGCTTTCTCT.

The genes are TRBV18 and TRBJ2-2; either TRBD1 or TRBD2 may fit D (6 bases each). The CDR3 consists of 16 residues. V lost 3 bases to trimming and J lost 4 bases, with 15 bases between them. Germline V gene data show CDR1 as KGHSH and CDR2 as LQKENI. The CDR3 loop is CASSPPRGQGTGELFF. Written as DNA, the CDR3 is TGTGCCAGCTCACCTCCCCGGGGGCAGGGCACCGGGGAGCTGTTTTTT.

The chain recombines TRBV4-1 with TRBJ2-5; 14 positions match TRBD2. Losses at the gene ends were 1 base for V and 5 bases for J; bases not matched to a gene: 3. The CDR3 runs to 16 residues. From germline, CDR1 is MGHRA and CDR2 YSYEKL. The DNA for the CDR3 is TGCGCCAGCAGCCAAGGGACTAGCGGGGGGCGGGAGACCCAGTACTTC. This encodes CASSQGTSGGRETQYF.

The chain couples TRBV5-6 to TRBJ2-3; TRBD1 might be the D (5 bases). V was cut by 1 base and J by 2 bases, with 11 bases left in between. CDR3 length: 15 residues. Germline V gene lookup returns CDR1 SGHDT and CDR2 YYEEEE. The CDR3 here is CASSLFQGYTDTQYF. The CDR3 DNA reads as TGTGCCAGCAGCTTGTTCCAGGGATACACAGATACGCAGTATTTT.

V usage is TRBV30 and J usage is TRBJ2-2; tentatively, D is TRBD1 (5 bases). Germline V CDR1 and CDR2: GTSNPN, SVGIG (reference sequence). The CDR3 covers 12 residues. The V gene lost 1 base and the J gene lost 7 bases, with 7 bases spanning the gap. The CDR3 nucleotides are TGTGCCTGGAGTGGGGGCGGCGGGGAGCTGTTTTTT. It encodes CAWSGGGGELFF. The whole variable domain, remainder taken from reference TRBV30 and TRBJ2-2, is SQTIHQWPATLVQPVGSPLSLECTVEGTSNPNLYWYRQAAGRGLQLLFYSVGIGQISSEVPQNLSASRPQDRQFILSSKKLLLSDSGFYLCAWSGGGGELFFGEGSRLTVL.

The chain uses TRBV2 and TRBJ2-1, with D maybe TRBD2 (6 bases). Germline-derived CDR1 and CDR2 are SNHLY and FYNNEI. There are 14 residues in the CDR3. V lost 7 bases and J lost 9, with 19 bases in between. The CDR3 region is CASNRAGPRGEQFF. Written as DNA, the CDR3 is TGTGCCAGCAACCGCGCGGGGCCTAGAGGTGAGCAGTTCTTC.

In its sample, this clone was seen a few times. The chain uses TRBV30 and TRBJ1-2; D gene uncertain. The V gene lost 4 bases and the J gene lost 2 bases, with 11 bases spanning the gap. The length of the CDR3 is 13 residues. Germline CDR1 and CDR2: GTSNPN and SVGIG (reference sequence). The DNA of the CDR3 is TGTGCCTGGACGGCCGCGGGGAACTATGGCTACACCTTC. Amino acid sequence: CAWTAAGNYGYTF.

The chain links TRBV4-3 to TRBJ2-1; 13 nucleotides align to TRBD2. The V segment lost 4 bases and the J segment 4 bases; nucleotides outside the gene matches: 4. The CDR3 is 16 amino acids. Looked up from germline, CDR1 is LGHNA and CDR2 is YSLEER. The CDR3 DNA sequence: TGCGCCAGCAGCCGACTAGCGGGGGGTTTTTACAATGAGCAGTTCTTC. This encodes CASSRLAGGFYNEQFF.

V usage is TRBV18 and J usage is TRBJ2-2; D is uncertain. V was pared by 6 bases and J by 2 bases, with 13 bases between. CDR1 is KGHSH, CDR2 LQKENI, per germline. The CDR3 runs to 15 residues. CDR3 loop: CASSTFETNTGELFF. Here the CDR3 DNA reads TGTGCCAGCTCCACCTTCGAGACCAACACCGGGGAGCTGTTTTTT.

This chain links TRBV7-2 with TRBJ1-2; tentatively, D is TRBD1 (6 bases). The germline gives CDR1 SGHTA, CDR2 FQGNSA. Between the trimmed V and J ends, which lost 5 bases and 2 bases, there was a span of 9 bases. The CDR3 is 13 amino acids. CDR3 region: CASSPDRNYGYTF. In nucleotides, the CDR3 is TGTGCCAGCAGCCCCGACAGGAACTATGGCTACACCTTC.

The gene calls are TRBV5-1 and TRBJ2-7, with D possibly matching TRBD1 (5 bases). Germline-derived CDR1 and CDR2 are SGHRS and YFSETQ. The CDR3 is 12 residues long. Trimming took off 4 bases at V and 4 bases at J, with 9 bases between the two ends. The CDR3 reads CASSQQGYEQYF. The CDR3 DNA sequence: TGCGCCAGCAGCCAGCAGGGTTACGAGCAGTACTTC.

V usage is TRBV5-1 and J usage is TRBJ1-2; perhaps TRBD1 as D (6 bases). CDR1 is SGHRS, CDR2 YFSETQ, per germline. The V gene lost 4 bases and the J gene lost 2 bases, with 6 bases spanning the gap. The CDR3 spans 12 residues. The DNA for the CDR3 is TGCGCCAGCAGCGACAGGAACTATGGCTACACCTTC. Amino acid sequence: CASSDRNYGYTF.

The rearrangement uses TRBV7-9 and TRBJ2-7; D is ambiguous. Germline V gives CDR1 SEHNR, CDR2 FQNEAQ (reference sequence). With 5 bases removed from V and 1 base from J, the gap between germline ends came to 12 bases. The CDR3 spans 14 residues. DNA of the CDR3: TGTGCCAGCAGCCCTCGAAGGGAATCCTACGAGCAGTACTTC. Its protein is CASSPRRESYEQYF.

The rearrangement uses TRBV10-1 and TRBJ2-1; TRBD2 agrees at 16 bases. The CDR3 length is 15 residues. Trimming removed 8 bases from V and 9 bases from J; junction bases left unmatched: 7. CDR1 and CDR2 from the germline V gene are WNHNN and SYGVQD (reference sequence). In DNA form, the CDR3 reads TGCGCCAGCCATTCCGGGACTAGCGGGAGGGGTGAGCAGTTCTTC. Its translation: CASHSGTSGRGEQFF.

CDR3 region: CASSLGGVGEKLFF. The CDR3 region has the DNA TGCGCCAGCAGCTTGGGTGGGGTTGGAGAAAAACTGTTTTTT. The V gene is TRBV5-1, the J gene TRBJ1-4, with no clear D. Per germline, CDR1 SGHRS and CDR2 YFSETQ. With 0 bases removed from V and 8 bases from J, the gap between germline ends came to 11 bases. The CDR3 is 14 residues long.

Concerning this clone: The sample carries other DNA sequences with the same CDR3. The CDR3 region is CASSPKSGFRSYNEQFF. The CDR3 DNA reads as TGTGCCAGCAGCCCCAAATCGGGGTTCCGCTCCTACAATGAGCAGTTCTTC. The chain has TRBV7-9 and TRBJ2-1, with a possible D match to TRBD2 (5 bases). The germline V and J ends were trimmed by 5 bases and 0 bases, with 17 bases remaining between them. CDR1 is SEHNR and CDR2 is FQNEAQ in the germline V gene (reference sequence). The CDR3 runs 17 residues.

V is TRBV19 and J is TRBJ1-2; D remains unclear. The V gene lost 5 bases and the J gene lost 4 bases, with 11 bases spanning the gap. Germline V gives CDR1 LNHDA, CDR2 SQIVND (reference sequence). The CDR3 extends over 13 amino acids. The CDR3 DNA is TGTGCCAGTAGTTCTAAACAGCCCTATGGCTACACCTTC. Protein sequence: CASSSKQPYGYTF. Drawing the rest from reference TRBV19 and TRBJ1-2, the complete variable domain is DGGITQSPKYLFRKEGQNVTLSCEQNLNHDAMYWYRQDPGQGLRLIYYSQIVNDFQKGDIAEGYSVSREKKESFPLTVTSAQKNPTAFYLCASSSKQPYGYTFGSGTRLTVV.

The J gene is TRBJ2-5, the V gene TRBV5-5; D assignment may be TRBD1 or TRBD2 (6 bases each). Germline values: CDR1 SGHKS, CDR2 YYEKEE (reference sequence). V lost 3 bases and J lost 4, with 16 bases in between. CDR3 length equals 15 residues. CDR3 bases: TGTGCCAGCAGCTCCCTTCGGGGGCCAATAGAGACCCAGTACTTC. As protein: CASSSLRGPIETQYF.

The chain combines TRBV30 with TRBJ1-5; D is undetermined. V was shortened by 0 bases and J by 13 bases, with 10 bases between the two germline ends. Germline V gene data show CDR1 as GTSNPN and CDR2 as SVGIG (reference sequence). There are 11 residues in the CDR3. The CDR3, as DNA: TGTGCCTGGAGTGTCGGTCAGCGTCAGCATTTT. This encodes CAWSVGQRQHF.

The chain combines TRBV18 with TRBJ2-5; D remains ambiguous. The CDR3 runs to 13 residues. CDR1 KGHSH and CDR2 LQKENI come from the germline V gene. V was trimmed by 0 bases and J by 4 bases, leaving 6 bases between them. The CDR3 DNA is TGTGCCAGCTCACCACCCAGCGCAGAGACCCAGTACTTC. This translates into CASSPPSAETQYF.